Sequencing of this T cell receptor beta chain was carried out in a study of T cells in Graves' hyperthyroidism and ophthalmopathy. This clonotype was counted many times. Germline V CDR1 and CDR2: SNHLY, FYNNEI. This CDR3 comprises 15 residues. V lost 8 bases to trimming and J lost 2 bases; unmatched junction nucleotides: 8. Amplification of TCR beta CDR3 regions used RNA as the template. The HTBI primer set drove a first-round RT-PCR of the TCR CDR3. TCRdb recomputed calls from the multiplex PCR reads with MiXCR, one row per CDR3 protein. The sample has approximately 720,000 distinct CDR3 sequences, around 20% seen once; the top ten hold 16%.

This TCR derives from a woman aged 50 to 60 with Graves' hyperthyroidism that later progressed to Graves' ophthalmopathy. The V and J genes are TRBV2 and TRBJ2-3; 9 bases line up with TRBD2. Sample: blood. The DNA of the CDR3 is TGTGCCAGCGGGTTAGCGGGGGTCCCCACAGATACGCAGTATTTT. Its translation: CASGLAGVPTDTQYF.